These 25 T cell receptor beta chains share one sample of origin, sequenced in a study of technical replicates of blood from a few donors. Data came from immunoSEQ multiplex PCR; TCRdb stores just in-frame clones and leaves some out. The sample has roughly 85,000 clones; approximately 95% are singletons. Sequencing was carried out using T cells isolated from PBMCs. The receptors stem from a human donor in good health.

The chain links TRBV11-2 to TRBJ2-7; maybe TRBD2 (6 bases). This CDR3 is 14 amino acids long. Germline CDR1 is SGHAT and CDR2 is FQNNGV. Trimming left V 1 base short and J 6 bases short, with 13 bases between. For the CDR3, the DNA is TGTGCCAGCAGCTTAGCCCGCGGGGTAAGCGAGCAGTACTTC. As protein: CASSLARGVSEQYF.

V usage is TRBV9 and J usage is TRBJ2-1; TRBD1 agrees at 7 bases. Per the germline V gene, CDR1 is SGDLS and CDR2 is YYNGEE. With 0 bases clipped from V and 6 bases from J, the junction kept 6 bases outside the gene matches. This CDR3 region has 15 residues. CDR3 DNA: TGTGCCAGCAGCGTAGGACAGGGATCCGGCAATGAGCAGTTCTTC. It is translated as CASSVGQGSGNEQFF.

The chain employs TRBV28 and TRBJ1-4, with 8 bases aligning to TRBD1. J was trimmed by 2 bases and V by 4 bases; bases with no gene match: 15. This CDR3 has 19 amino acids. In germline, CDR1 is MDHEN, CDR2 SYDVKM. The DNA for the CDR3 is TGTGCCAGCAGTTCGGCAGGACAGGGAGGTAGTAGGACTAATGAAAAACTGTTTTTT. Its protein is CASSSAGQGGSRTNEKLFF.

This clone was seen a handful of times. This chain uses TRBV11-2 with TRBJ1-5, with D perhaps matching TRBD1 (6 bases). The CDR3 runs 15 residues. The germline V gene has CDR1 SGHAT and CDR2 FQNNGV. V was clipped by 1 base and J by 6 bases, with 13 bases between them. CDR3 DNA: TGTGCCAGCAGCTTAGGGGCAGGGGACGGTCAGCCCCAGCATTTT. Encoded protein: CASSLGAGDGQPQHF.

The CDR3 region is CASSDKDPSLREQYF. The DNA of the CDR3 is TGCGCCAGCAGCGACAAGGATCCGTCGCTCCGGGAGCAGTACTTC. The rearrangement joins TRBV4-1 to TRBJ2-7, with D unresolved. V lost 5 bases, J lost 7 bases, and 21 bases lay in between. This CDR3 contains 15 residues. From germline, CDR1 is MGHRA and CDR2 YSYEKL.

The chain joins TRBV18 to TRBJ2-3; TRBD1 aligns across 8 bases. CDR1 is KGHSH, CDR2 LQKENI, per germline. The CDR3 spans 18 residues. V trimming: 0 bases; J trimming: 5 bases; junction bases outside the gene matches: 13. This CDR3 reads CASSPPRTGSGHGDTQYF. The CDR3 bases are TGTGCCAGCTCACCACCGCGGACAGGGAGCGGGCACGGAGATACGCAGTATTTT.

The rearrangement links TRBV7-3 to TRBJ1-1; weak D call: TRBD1 (5 bases). The germline V gene has CDR1 SGHTA and CDR2 FQGTGA. Trimming took 3 bases from V and 1 from J, leaving 9 bases between them. This CDR3 comprises 14 residues. The CDR3 coding sequence is TGTGCCAGCAGCTTTGGACATCAGAACACTGAAGCTTTCTTT. It codes for CASSFGHQNTEAFF.

This chain joins TRBV5-4 and TRBJ2-1, with D possibly being TRBD1 (5 bases). Trimming pared 3 bases from V and 3 bases from J, leaving 13 bases between. Germline assignment: CDR1 SGHNT and CDR2 YYREEE (reference sequence). The CDR3 runs to 15 residues. CDR3 DNA: TGTGCCAGCAGCTGGGGCGGAAGAATCTACAATGAGCAGTTCTTC. Translation gives CASSWGGRIYNEQFF.

The J gene is TRBJ1-2, the V gene TRBV5-1; D is unclear. Germline loops: CDR1 SGHRS, CDR2 YFSETQ. There are 15 residues in the CDR3. V lost 0 bases and J lost 2, with 11 bases in between. This CDR3 reads CASSLGLGDNYGYTF. The CDR3 nucleotides read TGCGCCAGCAGCTTGGGGTTAGGAGACAACTATGGCTACACCTTC.

The chain uses TRBV5-6 and TRBJ2-1; 13 bases agree with TRBD2. V dropped 4 bases and J dropped 7; count of bases not matched to a gene: 11. CDR1 is SGHDT, CDR2 YYEEEE, per germline. The CDR3 consists of 17 residues. The CDR3 here is CASSPRLAGGRGNEQFF. The CDR3 DNA reads as TGTGCCAGCAGCCCACGACTAGCGGGAGGACGAGGAAATGAGCAGTTCTTC.

J is TRBJ1-2 and V is TRBV4-1, with TRBD1 matching 9 bases. J lost 8 bases, V lost 3 bases, and 7 bases had no gene match. The CDR3 runs 14 residues. The germline V gene encodes CDR1 MGHRA and CDR2 YSYEKL. Written as DNA, the CDR3 is TGCGCCAGCAGCCAGCCGGGACAGGGTAAGGGCTACACCTTC. Residues: CASSQPGQGKGYTF.

The genes are TRBV2 and TRBJ1-2; D may be TRBD1 (5 bases). This CDR3 is built from 12 residues. Germline CDR1 and CDR2: SNHLY and FYNNEI. The V end lost 9 bases, the J end lost 4 bases, and 12 bases lay between the germline ends. CDR3 DNA: TGTGCCAGTCAGACAGCTTCCTATGGCTACACCTTC. Translated: CASQTASYGYTF. The full variable domain, rest sourced from reference TRBV2 and TRBJ1-2, is EPEVTQTPSHQVTQMGQEVILRCVPISNHLYFYWYRQILGQKVEFLVSFYNNEISEKSEIFDDQFSVERPDGSNFTLKIRSTKLEDSAMYFCASQTASYGYTFGSGTRLTVV.

The V call is TRBV5-1, the J call TRBJ1-1, with TRBD1 identical over 7 bases. V was pared by 5 bases and J by 7 bases, with 5 bases of the junction left unmatched. This CDR3 region has 12 residues. Germline CDR1 reads SGHRS; CDR2 reads YFSETQ. The CDR3 loop is CASSSDRVEAFF. The CDR3 DNA sequence: TGCGCCAGCAGTTCCGACAGGGTTGAAGCTTTCTTT.

The chain employs TRBV4-1 and TRBJ2-7, with D tentatively TRBD1 (6 bases). The CDR3 length is 15 residues. CDR1 and CDR2 from the germline V gene are MGHRA and YSYEKL. Between the trimmed V and J ends, which lost 1 base and 3 bases, there was a span of 13 bases. CDR3 nucleotide sequence: TGCGCCAGCAGCCAAGGAAGGCAGGGGAGCTACGAGCAGTACTTC. It encodes CASSQGRQGSYEQYF.

The V and J genes are TRBV7-9 and TRBJ2-1; the D is unclear. Looked up from germline, CDR1 is SEHNR and CDR2 is FQNEAQ (reference sequence). The CDR3 loop spans 13 amino acids. The ends were cut back, 1 base at V and 10 bases at J, with 11 bases in the middle. The CDR3 DNA reads TGTGCCAGCAGCTTAGGTAGCACGACCGAGCAGTTCTTC. Translated: CASSLGSTTEQFF.

J is TRBJ2-3 and V is TRBV4-2; TRBD2 matches 10 bases. Germline CDR1 reads LGHNA; CDR2 reads YNFKEQ. The CDR3 length is 18 residues. With V trimmed by 0 bases and J by 5 bases, 11 bases remained unmatched. CDR3 in amino acids: CASSQDEAGGPGGDTQYF. In DNA, the CDR3 is TGTGCCAGCAGCCAAGATGAAGCGGGAGGGCCTGGGGGAGATACGCAGTATTTT.

The gene calls are TRBV28 and TRBJ2-2; possibly TRBD1 for D (6 bases). V dropped 5 bases and J dropped 9 bases, with 19 bases sitting between them. Germline V gene sequence: CDR1 MDHEN, CDR2 SYDVKM. CDR3 length: 15 amino acids. The CDR3 bases are TGTGCCAGCAGTCCAGGGGACACTAGGGGATGGGAGCTGTTTTTT. This translates into CASSPGDTRGWELFF.

CDR3 sequence: CASSQFTSGGRYEQYF. In DNA form, the CDR3 reads TGTGCCAGCAGCCAATTCACTAGCGGGGGGCGTTACGAGCAGTACTTC. This chain connects TRBV14 to TRBJ2-7, with TRBD2 matching over 12 bases. With 2 bases clipped from V and 4 bases from J, the junction kept 6 bases outside the gene matches. Germline V gives CDR1 SGHDN, CDR2 FVKESK. The CDR3 has 16 residues.

The rearrangement uses TRBV10-2 and TRBJ2-1; 9 bases fit TRBD2. Per the germline V gene, CDR1 is WSHSY and CDR2 is SAAADI. The ends lost 4 bases at V and 7 bases at J; junction bases unmatched: 20. The CDR3 spans 19 residues. The CDR3 loop is CASSAVAGGVGRPMNEQFF. In nucleotides, the CDR3 is TGCGCCAGCAGTGCGGTCGCGGGGGGGGTTGGGCGACCGATGAATGAGCAGTTCTTC.

The V gene is TRBV2, the J gene TRBJ2-2; a weak D match, TRBD1 (5 bases). Trimming pared 7 bases from V and 0 bases from J, leaving 9 bases between. Germline values: CDR1 SNHLY, CDR2 FYNNEI. The CDR3 is made up of 14 amino acids. CDR3 protein: CASKQESNTGELFF. CDR3 nucleotide sequence: TGTGCCAGCAAACAGGAGTCGAACACCGGGGAGCTGTTTTTT.

V and J are TRBV6-5 and TRBJ1-2; TRBD1 matches 7 bases. The germline V gene has CDR1 MNHEY and CDR2 SVGAGI. The CDR3 loop spans 13 amino acids. With V trimmed by 6 bases and J by 8 bases, 9 bases remained unmatched. The CDR3: CASSLSGGGGYTF. For the CDR3, the DNA is TGTGCCAGCAGCCTCTCAGGGGGTGGGGGCTACACCTTC.

This chain joins TRBV19 and TRBJ2-7; 11 bases map to TRBD1. Germline V gene lookup returns CDR1 LNHDA and CDR2 SQIVND (reference sequence). The V and J ends lost 5 bases and 0 bases, in that order; junction bases with no gene match: 3. The CDR3 is 15 residues long. CDR3 region: CASSPGTGGSYEQYF. In DNA, the CDR3 is TGTGCCAGTAGTCCAGGGACAGGGGGCTCCTACGAGCAGTACTTC.

The rearrangement uses TRBV6-5 and TRBJ2-1; possible D gene TRBD2, 6 bases. Trimming cost V 7 bases and J 0 bases, with 10 bases left between them. Germline CDR1 MNHEY, CDR2 SVGAGI. The CDR3 is 14 residues long. The CDR3 bases are TGTGCCAGCACTCGGGGGAGCTCCTACAATGAGCAGTTCTTC. Translating it yields CASTRGSSYNEQFF.

The chain is built from TRBV9 and TRBJ2-1; TRBD2 matches 8 bases. Per germline, CDR1 SGDLS and CDR2 YYNGEE. This CDR3 spans 14 amino acids. V gave up 7 bases and J gave up 5 bases; unmatched junction bases: 8. The chain's CDR3 is CASSETSANNEQFF. The CDR3 nucleotides are TGTGCCAGCTCCGAGACTAGCGCCAACAATGAGCAGTTCTTC.

This sequence joins TRBV6-5 and TRBJ2-3; 11 bases are a match to TRBD2. Germline-derived CDR1 and CDR2 are MNHEY and SVGAGI. With 6 bases clipped from V and 1 base from J, the junction kept 3 bases outside the gene matches. The CDR3 length is 15 residues. In nucleotides, the CDR3 is TGTGCCAGCAGGACGGGACTAGCGGGCACAGATACGCAGTATTTT. Encoded protein: CASRTGLAGTDTQYF.